The next 21 T cell receptor beta chains were all read from a single sample in a study of blood T cell repertoires in COVID-19. The table came from immunoSEQ multiplex PCR; TCRdb's copy has only in-frame clones and leaves some out. The sample contains 200,000 to 250,000 clones, 75% to 90% of which appear only once. The source material was peripheral blood. The receptors originated from a woman between 70 and 85 years old with active or convalescent COVID-19.

CDR3 amino acids: CASSLGALAGRETQYF. The CDR3 region has the DNA TGTGCCAGCAGCTTAGGTGCCCTAGCGGGAAGGGAGACCCAGTACTTC. This rearrangement joins TRBV7-6 to TRBJ2-5, with 9 bases matching TRBD2. The trim removed 1 base at V and 5 bases at J, leaving 8 bases unmatched. CDR3 length: 16 amino acids. CDR1 SGHVS and CDR2 FNYEAQ come from the germline V gene.

J is TRBJ1-1 and V is TRBV6-5, with D perhaps TRBD1 (5 bases). Germline CDR1 MNHEY, CDR2 SVGAGI. V was cut by 4 bases and J by 4 bases, with 16 bases left in between. CDR3 size: 15 residues. CDR3 protein: CASSSYQGGRTEAFF. CDR3 nucleotide sequence: TGTGCCAGCAGTTCTTACCAGGGAGGTCGCACTGAAGCTTTCTTT.

The chain has TRBV19 and TRBJ1-1; TRBD1 might be the D (5 bases). The V gene lost 3 bases and the J gene lost 3 bases, with 8 bases spanning the gap. The CDR3 spans 13 residues. Looked up from germline, CDR1 is LNHDA and CDR2 is SQIVND (reference sequence). CDR3 DNA sequence: TGTGCCAGTAGTATGCGGGGGTACACTGAAGCTTTCTTT. This encodes CASSMRGYTEAFF.

This clone came up once. The chain combines TRBV28 with TRBJ2-5, with 9 positions matching TRBD1. Germline CDR1 MDHEN, CDR2 SYDVKM. CDR3 size: 18 residues. J lost 0 bases, V lost 6 bases, and 14 bases had no gene match. CDR3 in DNA: TGTGCCAGCAGGGGACCGGGACAGGGACCTACCAACCAAGAGACCCAGTACTTC. Translating gives CASRGPGQGPTNQETQYF.

This clone appeared once. This chain links TRBV5-4 with TRBJ1-4; perhaps TRBD1 as D (5 bases). In germline, CDR1 is SGHNT, CDR2 YYREEE (reference sequence). Between the trimmed V and J ends, which lost 7 bases and 5 bases, there was a span of 12 bases. The CDR3 sequence is 13 residues long. CDR3 coding DNA: TGTGCCAGCCACGAACGGGGGAATGAAAAACTGTTTTTT. Protein product: CASHERGNEKLFF.

The rearrangement links TRBV11-3 to TRBJ2-1; 9 bases line up with TRBD2. The length of the CDR3 is 15 residues. Looked up from germline, CDR1 is SGHNT and CDR2 is YENEEA. V trimming: 5 bases; J trimming: 4 bases; junction bases outside the gene matches: 6. Written as DNA, the CDR3 is TGTGCCAGCAGCGTTTTAGCGGGAGCATACAATGAGCAGTTCTTC. Protein: CASSVLAGAYNEQFF.

The table lists this clone with a few counts. This chain connects TRBV10-1 to TRBJ2-3; possible D gene TRBD2, 6 bases. The CDR3 length is 15 residues. Trimming stripped 2 bases from V and 1 base from J, with 10 bases between. Germline V gene lookup returns CDR1 WNHNN and CDR2 SYGVQD (reference sequence). The DNA of the CDR3 is TGCGCCAGCAGTGAGCGGGGGTCTGGCACAGATACGCAGTATTTT. As protein: CASSERGSGTDTQYF.

The gene calls are TRBV6-5 and TRBJ1-4; 9 bases agree with TRBD1. This CDR3 has 13 amino acids. With V trimmed by 6 bases and J by 7 bases, 3 bases remained unmatched. Germline lookup yields CDR1 MNHEY and CDR2 SVGAGI. The CDR3 sequence: CASRTGGGEKLFF. CDR3 nucleotides: TGTGCCAGCAGGACAGGGGGGGGTGAAAAACTGTTTTTT.

The chain's CDR3 is CASSEWAGGAYNEQFF. CDR3 in DNA: TGTGCCAGCAGTGAATGGGCGGGAGGTGCCTACAATGAGCAGTTCTTC. V is TRBV25-1 and J is TRBJ2-1; 8 nucleotides match TRBD2. The V segment lost 1 base and the J segment 2 bases; nucleotides outside the gene matches: 4. This CDR3 spans 16 amino acids. Germline V gives CDR1 MGHDK, CDR2 SYGVNS.

The chain joins TRBV7-7 to TRBJ2-7, with 9 bases fitting TRBD1. Trimming cost V 2 bases and J 4 bases; bases outside gene matches: 6. This CDR3 spans 15 amino acids. Germline V gives CDR1 SSHAT, CDR2 FNYEAQ (reference sequence). The CDR3 region has the DNA TGTGCCAGCAGCTTAAACCCCGGACAGGGGTACGAGCAGTACTTC. Amino acid sequence: CASSLNPGQGYEQYF.

Only one count was recorded for this clone. CDR3 in amino acids: CATSRAPQGAWEQYF. The CDR3 nucleotides are TGTGCCACCAGCAGAGCCCCACAGGGGGCGTGGGAGCAGTACTTC. This chain uses TRBV15 with TRBJ2-7; TRBD1 matches at 9 bases. This CDR3 has 15 residues. Germline CDR1 is LNHNV and CDR2 is YYDKDF (reference sequence). After removal of 1 base from V and 7 bases from J, the junction contained 8 bases not matched to a gene. Looking up the rest from reference TRBV15 and TRBJ2-7 gives the full variable domain: DAMVIQNPRYQVTQFGKPVTLSCSQTLNHNVMYWYQQKSSQAPKLLFHYYDKDFNNEADTPDNFQSRRPNTSFCFLDIRSPGLGDTAMYLCATSRAPQGAWEQYFGPGTRLTVT.

This chain links TRBV9 with TRBJ1-2; weak D call: TRBD1 (5 bases). The germline V and J ends were trimmed by 1 base and 5 bases, with 9 bases remaining between them. The CDR3 totals 13 residues. CDR1 and CDR2 (germline): SGDLS, YYNGEE. This CDR3 is CASSVREGYGYTF. CDR3 sequence (DNA): TGTGCCAGCAGCGTACGGGAGGGGTATGGCTACACCTTC.

The chain couples TRBV30 to TRBJ2-7; 9 bases align to TRBD2. The CDR3 sequence is 14 residues long. Germline V gives CDR1 GTSNPN, CDR2 SVGIG (reference sequence). V lost 5 bases to trimming and J lost 5 bases; unmatched junction nucleotides: 10. The chain's CDR3 is CAWDPGLALNEQYF. The CDR3 DNA reads as TGTGCCTGGGACCCTGGACTAGCGTTAAACGAGCAGTACTTC.

The genes are TRBV29-1 and TRBJ2-7; D gene uncertain. CDR3 length equals 12 residues. Germline V gene data show CDR1 as SQVTM and CDR2 as ANQGSEA. V was clipped by 3 bases and J by 4 bases, with 10 bases between them. The CDR3 DNA follows: TGCAGCGTTGATACTGTTGGTTACGAGCAGTACTTC. Amino acid sequence: CSVDTVGYEQYF.

This chain connects TRBV6-5 to TRBJ1-2; D gene uncertain. This CDR3 contains 13 residues. Per the germline V gene, CDR1 is MNHEY and CDR2 is SVGAGI. The V and J ends lost 9 bases and 0 bases respectively, with 11 bases between them. The CDR3 DNA follows: TGTGCCAGTGCCTCGGGGACTAACTATGGCTACACCTTC. Translated: CASASGTNYGYTF.

The chain recombines TRBV27 with TRBJ2-1; 10 bases are a match to TRBD2. J lost 8 bases, V lost 5 bases, and 3 bases had no gene match. The germline gives CDR1 MNHEY, CDR2 SMNVEV (reference sequence). The CDR3 length is 13 residues. The CDR3 is CASSSGLADEQFF. The CDR3 DNA reads TGTGCCAGCAGTAGTGGACTAGCGGATGAGCAGTTCTTC.

The V and J genes are TRBV3-1 (or the pseudogene TRBV3-2) and TRBJ2-5; 7 nucleotides line up with TRBD1. The CDR3 is 16 residues long. Germline V gives CDR1 LGHDT, CDR2 YNNKEL (reference sequence). J gave up 5 bases and V 0 bases, and 9 bases lay outside the gene matches. CDR3 coding DNA: TGTGCCAGCAGCCAAGATCCCCCAGGGGGACAGGAGACCCAGTACTTC. It encodes CASSQDPPGGQETQYF.

CDR3 protein: CTNQPGNEQFF. The CDR3 bases are TGCACCAACCAGCCAGGCAATGAGCAGTTCTTC. The chain joins TRBV1 to TRBJ2-1; the tabulated D call, TRBD1, remains unverified against the DNA. TRBV1 has pseudogene status. The CDR3 spans 11 residues.

V is TRBV7-8 and J is TRBJ1-6; 7 positions match TRBD1. The CDR3 consists of 18 residues. Germline-derived CDR1 and CDR2 are SGHVS and FQNEAQ. The J segment lost 0 bases and the V segment lost 5 bases, leaving 10 bases of the junction unmatched. The CDR3 DNA sequence: TGTGCCAGCAGCGCCGGGACAGCCGTGAGCTCCTATAATTCACCCCTCCACTTT. The encoded protein is CASSAGTAVSSYNSPLHF.

This rearrangement joins TRBV15 to TRBJ1-5, with D uncertain. Between the trimmed V and J ends, which lost 0 bases and 0 bases, there was a span of 3 bases. The CDR3 spans 14 residues. Germline V gene data show CDR1 as LNHNV and CDR2 as YYDKDF (reference sequence). The CDR3 here is CATSRDNSNQPQHF. For the CDR3, the DNA is TGTGCCACCAGCAGAGATAATAGCAATCAGCCCCAGCATTTT.

The V and J genes are TRBV5-8 and TRBJ1-6; TRBD1 is a possible D gene (6 bases). The V gene lost 4 bases and the J gene lost 7 bases, with 15 bases spanning the gap. Germline CDR1 SGHTS, CDR2 YDEGEE. This CDR3 is built from 15 residues. The CDR3 region has the DNA TGTGCCAGCAGCGGAGTTTACAGGGCAAATTCACCCCTCCACTTT. It translates to CASSGVYRANSPLHF.